Listed below are T cell receptor beta chains from one sample, sequenced in a study of blood T cell repertoires in COVID-19. The method was immunoSEQ multiplex PCR; TCRdb's version includes in-frame clones alone and lacks a portion of them. The sample has more than 400,000 clones, about 90% seen once. Source material: PBMCs or T cells enriched from blood (not recorded which). The receptors shown here come from a man aged 18 to 35 who had recovered from COVID-19. CDR3s include the opening cysteine and the closing phenylalanine or tryptophan. The D gene is left open where the match is weak. Size tells how often a clone was seen (once, few, many) or the class of an expanded clone, and some rows leave it out.

j_call clone_size d_call v_call cdr3_aa cdr3_nt
TRBJ2-7 once . TRBV7-8 CASSLAGGHYEQYF TGTGCCAGCAGCTTAGCGGGCGGACACTACGAGCAGTACTTC
TRBJ1-1 . TRBD1 TRBV2 CASRDRVGTEAFF TGTGCCAGCAGAGACAGGGTCGGCACTGAAGCTTTCTTT
TRBJ2-7 . . TRBV10-1 CASSESVVGSSYEQYF TGCGCCAGCAGTGAGAGCGTAGTAGGGAGCTCCTACGAGCAGTACTTC
TRBJ2-7 . . TRBV28 CASSFDNPVEQYF TGTGCCAGCAGTTTCGACAACCCCGTAGAGCAGTACTTC
TRBJ2-3 . . TRBV7-9 CASSPSGLSTDTQYF TGTGCCAGCAGCCCCTCGGGACTTAGCACAGATACGCAGTATTTT
TRBJ1-3 . TRBD1 TRBV4-2 CASSQGTGSGNTIYF TGTGCCAGCAGCCAGGGGACAGGGTCTGGAAACACCATATATTTT
TRBJ2-3 . . TRBV27 CASSTGGGGTDTQYF TGTGCCAGCAGCACAGGGGGAGGGGGCACAGATACGCAGTATTTT
TRBJ2-6 many . TRBV6-4 CASSDSGGSGANVLTF TGTGCCAGCAGTGACTCGGGGGGCTCTGGGGCCAACGTCCTGACTTTC
TRBJ2-3 . . TRBV27 CASSLRGDTQYF TGTGCCAGCAGTTTACGAGGAGATACGCAGTATTTT
TRBJ2-5 . TRBD2 TRBV27 CASRPGTSGQETQYF TGTGCCAGCAGGCCCGGGACTAGCGGCCAAGAGACCCAGTACTTC
TRBJ2-3 . TRBD2 TRBV7-8 CASSSYIADAGGRADTQYF TGTGCCAGCAGCTCCTATATTGCGGACGCGGGGGGGCGGGCAGATACGCAGTATTTT
TRBJ1-1 once . TRBV19 CASSILLNTEAFF TGTGCCAGTAGTATACTCCTGAACACTGAAGCTTTCTTT
TRBJ1-1 . . TRBV27 CASSLNRDTEAFF TGTGCCAGCAGTTTGAACAGGGACACTGAAGCTTTCTTT
TRBJ1-3 . . TRBV28 CASRVQGGNTIYF TGTGCCAGTCGGGTGCAGGGAGGAAACACCATATATTTT
TRBJ1-5 . . TRBV7-9 CASSHGSYYSNQPQHF TGTGCCAGCAGCCATGGAAGCTACTATAGCAATCAGCCCCAGCATTTT
TRBJ1-4 . TRBD1 TRBV7-9 CASSPTGGALWSEKLFF TGTGCCAGCAGCCCCACAGGGGGCGCGTTGTGGAGTGAAAAACTGTTTTTT
TRBJ1-6 . . TRBV6-5 CASSYSRGQSPLHF TGTGCCAGCAGTTACTCGAGAGGGCAATCACCCCTCCACTTT
TRBJ2-7 . TRBD2 TRBV10-3 CAISEGTSGLYEQYF TGTGCCATCAGTGAAGGGACTAGCGGACTCTACGAGCAGTACTTC
TRBJ2-6 . . TRBV30 CAWSVPGTGANVLTF TGTGCCTGGAGTGTCCCAGGGACTGGGGCCAACGTCCTGACTTTC
TRBJ1-2 . TRBD1 TRBV24-1 CATSANQGVGYGYTF TGTGCCACCAGTGCCAATCAGGGGGTAGGCTATGGCTACACCTTC
TRBJ1-5 . . TRBV24-1 CATSDRGAPTQHF TGTGCCACCAGTGATCGGGGGGCCCCGACCCAGCATTTT
TRBJ2-7 . TRBD2 TRBV11-2 CASSLGRMYAGVGYEQYF TGTGCCAGCAGCTTAGGGCGTATGTATGCGGGGGTAGGGTACGAGCAGTACTTC
TRBJ2-5 . TRBD2 TRBV9 CASSVATWGGETQYF TGTGCCAGCAGCGTAGCTACTTGGGGGGGAGAGACCCAGTACTTC
TRBJ2-1 . . TRBV21-1 CASSKGTRFCNEQFF TGTGCCAGCAGCAAAGGGACTAGGTTCTGCAATGAGCAGTTCTTC
TRBJ2-1 once . TRBV7-3 CASSFTDYNEQFF TGTGCCAGCAGCTTTACAGACTACAATGAGCAGTTCTTC
TRBJ1-1 . . TRBV20-1 CSARNSGAFF TGCAGTGCTAGGAATAGTGGAGCTTTCTTT
TRBJ1-2 few . TRBV2 CASSWTANYGYTF TGTGCCAGCAGTTGGACAGCTAACTATGGCTACACCTTC
TRBJ1-5 once TRBD1 TRBV2 CASSDRTGSSNQPQHF TGTGCCAGCAGTGACCGGACAGGGTCCAGCAATCAGCCCCAGCATTTT